The clone carrying this T cell receptor (beta chain) has a handful of counts. Its antigen is as yet unknown. Trimming shortened V by 1 base and J by 0 bases, and 11 bases separated the two germline ends. The CDR3 totals 16 residues. CDR1 and CDR2 (germline): LGHDT, YNNKEL (reference sequence). All donors came from Russia, were Caucasian and healthy, and spanned ages roughly 6 to 95. For the second PCR, which ran for about 7 to 11 cycles, a sample-barcoded 5' primer and a J-beta primer mix were used. TCRdb re-called the 5' RACE reads through MiXCR, storing one row per CDR3 protein. This sample carries about 1.8 million distinct CDR3 sequences, about 50% of them seen once, and the ten largest clones take 2% to 2.5%. The data were obtained in a study of blood T cells in healthy people across ages. Study-wide results and caveats: Roughly linear age-related decline in beta diversity appeared, significant by age about 40.

The receptor comes from a middle-aged woman in good health. The sequenced sample was blood. The chain couples TRBV3-1 to TRBJ2-3; D is perhaps TRBD1 (6 bases). The CDR3 sequence: CASSQVGTTSTDTQYF. The CDR3 nucleotides read TGTGCCAGCAGCCAAGTCGGGACAACGAGCACAGATACGCAGTATTTT.